This TCR beta chain was sequenced for a study of T cell repertoires in cytomegalovirus infection. Across the study: Signatures in public TCR beta sequences pointed to both CMV infection and matching HLA type. The study, taken as a whole, reports: CMV-specific TCR beta clonotypes restricted by HLA-C dominated the ex vivo response. The cumulative frequency of public TCR beta families identified carriers of CMV plus the relevant HLA.

Comment on this clonotype: Its antigen is still unknown.

MiXCR, applied by TCRdb to the reads, yields one record per CDR3 protein. The sample lists approximately 490,000 distinct CDR3 sequences; roughly 12% were seen once. The V end lost 0 bases, the J end lost 1 base, and 6 bases lay between the germline ends. The CDR3 covers 13 residues. Germline V gene sequence: CDR1 GTSNPN, CDR2 SVGIG (reference sequence). The sequence was obtained from a human donor in good health (CMV status not recorded). Some clones in this sample may be carry-over from other donors' samples. Sequenced material: PBMCs. V is TRBV30 and J is TRBJ1-1; D is undetermined. CDR3 sequence reads: CAWSVVQNTEAFF. CDR3 nucleotides: TGTGCCTGGAGTGTAGTCCAGAACACTGAAGCTTTCTTT.